This T cell receptor beta chain was identified in a study of early T cells in non-severe SARS-CoV-2 infection. Across the study: The sequenced material was bulk RNA from unsorted whole blood, and its chains were unpaired. Findings and limits, study-wide: In VDJdb matching, anti-spike CD8 responses were favored while private and CD4 specificities went missing.

Individually, cDNA molecules had unique molecular identifiers attached to them. TCRdb processed the 5' RACE reads anew with MiXCR; each CDR3 protein has one entry. This table holds approximately 76,000 distinct CDR3 sequences, around 11% found once. A note on this clonotype: Its antigen is not known.

Germline lookup yields CDR1 LGHNA and CDR2 YNFKEQ. Trimming took 4 bases from V and 7 from J; bases not matched to a gene: 7. This CDR3 spans 17 amino acids. The receptor was isolated from an adult who was a healthcare worker with PCR-confirmed SARS-CoV-2 infection or an uninfected control (not recorded which). What was sequenced was whole blood. V and J are TRBV4-2 and TRBJ2-1; TRBD2 matches 16 bases. Written as DNA, the CDR3 is TGTGCCAGCAGCCCCGGGACTAGCGGGGGGGCCGTGAATGAGCAGTTCTTC. Amino acid sequence: CASSPGTSGGAVNEQFF.